The 27 T cell receptor beta chains given below trace back to one sample, sequenced in a study of T cell clonality in common variable immunodeficiency. Study observations and caveats: Common variable immunodeficiency TCR beta sequences reportedly had fewer deletions and N-nucleotide insertions.

Sequencing was performed with immunoSEQ multiplex PCR; in TCRdb, only in-frame clones are kept and a portion is missing. The table records about 26,000 clones without singletons, the ten largest covering approximately 4%. The antigens of these receptors remain unknown. The specimen sequenced was peripheral blood mononuclear cells. These receptor sequences come from a human donor with common variable immunodeficiency.

The table lists this clone with a few counts. A junction end diverges from the germline sequence, so it may reflect a read error. The CDR3 goes on 3 residues after the read ends, and that part is filled in from the germline J gene. Additional DNA sequences in this sample encode the identical CDR3. This chain joins TRBV7-2 and TRBJ2-3; TRBD1 matches at 7 bases. The V gene's germline CDR1 is SGHTA and CDR2 FQGNSA. This CDR3 contains 15 residues. CDR3 in amino acids: CASSFGTASTDTQYF. CDR3 DNA, as far as it was read: TGTGCTAGCAGCTTCGGGACAGCTAGCACAGATACG.

This clone was found a few times. The read halts 3 residues ahead of the CDR3 end, with the missing end drawn from the germline J gene. The chain combines TRBV7-9 with TRBJ1-1; D perhaps matches TRBD1 (5 bases). Germline lookup yields CDR1 SEHNR and CDR2 FQNEAQ (reference sequence). The CDR3 is 13 amino acids. Trimming left V 3 bases short and J 6 bases short, with 11 bases between. The CDR3 bases that were read are TGTGCCAGCAGCTTCCGGGGGATGGCTGAA. It encodes CASSFRGMAE. From start to end, the CDR3 is CASSFRGMAEAFF.

A word on this clone: The CDR3 end lies 3 residues beyond the end of the read and is filled in from the germline J gene. This specimen includes other DNA sequences encoding the same CDR3. V and J are TRBV7-6 and TRBJ2-7; 9 bases agree with TRBD1. Germline trimming cut 3 bases from V and 0 bases from J; bases unmatched to any gene: 3. The germline V gene encodes CDR1 SGHVS and CDR2 FNYEAQ. The CDR3 loop spans 15 amino acids. Here the CDR3 reads CASSLGTGSSYEQYF. The sequenced part of the CDR3 DNA is TGTGCCAGCAGCTTGGGGACAGGGAGCTCCTACGAG.

This clone was counted only a few times. From the germline J gene comes the end of the CDR3, since the read stops 3 residues before it. The V and J genes are TRBV2 and TRBJ2-1; 7 nucleotides agree with TRBD2. V was pared by 6 bases and J by 5 bases, with 13 bases of the junction left unmatched. CDR1 and CDR2 (germline): SNHLY, FYNNEI. This CDR3 contains 16 residues. CDR3 sequence reads: CASRKYPGLNDNEQFF. The sequenced part of the CDR3 DNA is TGTGCCAGCAGGAAGTATCCGGGACTAAATGACAATGAG.

About this clone: The read terminates 3 residues before the CDR3 end, so the remaining end is supplied by the germline J gene. V usage is TRBV30 and J usage is TRBJ2-1, with D uncertain. CDR1 and CDR2 from the germline V gene are GTSNPN and SVGIG (reference sequence). Trimming cost V 2 bases and J 5 bases, with 13 bases left between them. This CDR3 region has 14 residues. CDR3 residues: CAWSSSVRNNEQFF. Incomplete CDR3 DNA: TGTGCCTGGAGTTCTTCAGTCCGCAACAATGAG.

This clone was detected a few times. Read coverage stops 3 residues before the CDR3 terminus; the germline J gene supplies the remainder. V and J are TRBV6-1 and TRBJ2-7, with D perhaps TRBD1 (6 bases). There are 14 residues in the CDR3. The germline CDR1 and CDR2 sequences are MNHNS and SASEGT. Trimming pared 4 bases from V and 3 bases from J, leaving 13 bases between. CDR3 bases read: TGTGCCAGCAGTGGGCGACAGGTGGGCTACGAG. This encodes CASSGRQVGYE. The entire CDR3 reads CASSGRQVGYEQYF.

With respect to this clone: The sequence runs out 3 residues before the end of the CDR3; the remainder is reconstructed from the germline J gene. The chain couples TRBV5-1 to TRBJ2-7, with TRBD2 matching over 8 bases. There are 16 residues in the CDR3. Trimming took 5 bases from V and 2 from J; bases not matched to a gene: 12. CDR1 is SGHRS, CDR2 YFSETQ, per germline. CDR3: CASRISAGGSPYEQYF. The CDR3 bases that were read are TGCGCCAGCAGAATCTCGGCGGGAGGTAGTCCCTACGAG.

A note on this clone: The sequence runs out 3 residues before the end of the CDR3; the remainder is reconstructed from the germline J gene. The V gene is TRBV18, the J gene TRBJ2-1; a weak D match, TRBD1 (5 bases). The CDR3 is 16 residues long. Trimming took off 1 base at V and 0 bases at J, with 10 bases between the two ends. Germline loops: CDR1 KGHSH, CDR2 LQKENI. The CDR3 protein is CASSPQGSYSYNEQFF. The CDR3 bases that were read are TGTGCCAGCTCACCACAGGGGTCGTACTCCTACAATGAG.

Worth noting for this clone: Read data end 3 residues before the CDR3 end; the end is taken from the germline J gene. V is TRBV7-9 and J is TRBJ2-2, with 9 positions matching TRBD1. The CDR3 has 15 amino acids. CDR1 SEHNR and CDR2 FQNEAQ come from the germline V gene (reference sequence). Trimming took 3 bases from V and 3 from J; bases not matched to a gene: 2. CDR3 bases read: TGTGCCAGCAGCTTGGGACAGGGAGACACCGGGGAG. Residues: CASSLGQGDTGE. The whole CDR3 reads CASSLGQGDTGELFF.

This clone occurred a few times. Read sequence stops 3 residues before the CDR3 end, and the germline J gene provides the missing end. The chain recombines TRBV20-1 with TRBJ1-5; D unclear. CDR1 is DFQATT, CDR2 SNEGSKA, per germline (reference sequence). V lost 0 bases, J lost 9 bases, and 9 bases lay in between. The CDR3 loop spans 12 amino acids. Incomplete CDR3 DNA: TGCAGTGCTAGAGATTCGGGTCTGCCC. Protein: CSARDSGLP. The whole CDR3 reads CSARDSGLPQHF.

This clone was detected only a few times. The read terminates 3 residues ahead of where the CDR3 ends, so the germline J gene completes it. The chain combines TRBV19 with TRBJ1-1; 7 bases map to TRBD1. The CDR3 contains 15 residues. Trimming at V came to 5 bases and at J to 4 bases, leaving 10 bases not matched to a gene. Germline assignment: CDR1 LNHDA and CDR2 SQIVND (reference sequence). CDR3 DNA, as far as it was read: TGTGCCAGTAGTGAACGACAGGGAAGGGCCACTGAA. It is translated as CASSERQGRATE. The whole CDR3 is CASSERQGRATEAFF.

This clone appeared many times. The read ends 3 residues shy of where the CDR3 ends; the end is completed using the germline J gene. This chain uses TRBV7-8 with TRBJ2-2, with D maybe TRBD1 (5 bases). The CDR3 length is 16 residues. Germline V gene data show CDR1 as SGHVS and CDR2 as FQNEAQ. V dropped 6 bases and J dropped 0 bases, with 14 bases sitting between them. The CDR3 here is CASSRGWKANTGELFF. CDR3 bases read: TGTGCCAGCAGTAGGGGATGGAAAGCGAACACCGGGGAG. Drawing the rest from reference TRBV7-8 and TRBJ2-2, the complete variable domain is GAGVSQSPRYKVAKRGQDVALRCDPISGHVSLFWYQQALGQGPEFLTYFQNEAQLDKSGLPSDRFFAERPEGSVSTLKIQRTQQEDSAVYLCASSRGWKANTGELFFGEGSRLTVL.

This clone was seen more than once but under ten times. The CDR3 end is not reached by the read, which stops 3 residues before it; the germline J gene fills it in. The chain recombines TRBV2 with TRBJ1-6, with D tentatively TRBD1 (6 bases). Germline V gene lookup returns CDR1 SNHLY and CDR2 FYNNEI. V was clipped by 6 bases and J by 8 bases, with 14 bases between them. The CDR3 covers 14 residues. CDR3: CASSKGDGHSPLHF. The CDR3 DNA, read in part, is TGTGCCAGCAGCAAGGGGGACGGTCATTCACCC.

This clone was counted many times. The DNA ends 3 residues before the CDR3 does, and the rest of the CDR3 is filled in from the germline J gene. The chain carries TRBV30 and TRBJ2-3, with 7 bases that match TRBD2. CDR1 and CDR2 from the germline V gene are GTSNPN and SVGIG (reference sequence). The trim removed 3 bases at V and 2 bases at J, leaving 17 bases unmatched. There are 18 residues in the CDR3. The CDR3 DNA, read in part, is TGTGCCTGGAGAGGGCTTTGGTCGCGGGAGTTCTTCACAGATACG. This gives the protein CAWRGLWSREFFTDT. The whole CDR3 reads CAWRGLWSREFFTDTQYF.

The sequenced CDR3 bases are TGTGCCAGCAGTGTGGCGGGCGCCACAGATACG. It translates to CASSVAGATDT. The full CDR3 is CASSVAGATDTQYF. The chain uses TRBV6-1 and TRBJ2-3, with D possibly matching TRBD2 (5 bases). The read ends 3 residues shy of where the CDR3 ends; the end is completed using the germline J gene. The ends were cut back, 4 bases at V and 2 bases at J, with 10 bases in the middle. The CDR3 runs to 14 residues. Germline CDR1 and CDR2: MNHNS and SASEGT.

On this clone itself: From the germline J gene comes the end of the CDR3, since the read stops 3 residues before it. This chain joins TRBV19 and TRBJ2-5; tentative D call: TRBD1 (5 bases). Looked up from germline, CDR1 is LNHDA and CDR2 is SQIVND (reference sequence). The CDR3 covers 14 residues. V dropped 5 bases and J dropped 5 bases, with 15 bases sitting between them. The CDR3 DNA, read in part, is TGTGCCAGTAGTGGCGCCTGGGGCGCGGAGACC. It is translated as CASSGAWGAET. The whole CDR3 protein reads CASSGAWGAETQYF.

This clone appeared a few times. Coverage ceases 3 residues before the CDR3 finishes, and the germline J gene fills in the end. This chain links TRBV20-1 with TRBJ2-1; 12 nucleotides match TRBD2. Germline CDR1 reads DFQATT; CDR2 reads SNEGSKA (reference sequence). This CDR3 has 17 residues. After removal of 3 bases from V and 5 bases from J, the junction contained 11 bases not matched to a gene. The CDR3 spells CSASNIRLAGGNNEQFF. Incomplete CDR3 DNA: TGCAGTGCTAGTAATATCCGGCTAGCGGGAGGGAACAATGAG.

This clone occurred a few times. The read terminates 3 residues ahead of where the CDR3 ends, so the germline J gene completes it. This sequence joins TRBV5-4 and TRBJ2-7; 7 bases are shared with TRBD1. The J segment lost 0 bases and the V segment lost 3 bases, leaving 3 bases of the junction unmatched. The CDR3 totals 14 residues. Germline lookup yields CDR1 SGHNT and CDR2 YYREEE (reference sequence). The sequenced part of the CDR3 DNA is TGTGCCAGCAGCTCTACAGGGGTCTCCTACGAG. This gives the protein CASSSTGVSYE. The complete CDR3 reads CASSSTGVSYEQYF.

On this clone itself: The read halts 3 residues ahead of the CDR3 end, with the missing end drawn from the germline J gene. The chain has TRBV7-8 and TRBJ2-1; 11 nucleotides agree with TRBD2. The V and J ends lost 5 bases and 2 bases, in that order; junction bases with no gene match: 2. Germline V gene lookup returns CDR1 SGHVS and CDR2 FQNEAQ. The CDR3 has 15 amino acids. Here the CDR3 reads CASSQLAGAYNEQFF. Incomplete CDR3 DNA: TGTGCCAGCAGCCAACTAGCGGGAGCCTACAATGAG.

As regards this clone: The observed sequence ends 3 residues before the CDR3 terminus, with the missing tail filled in from the germline J gene. The gene calls are TRBV6-1 and TRBJ2-5; TRBD1 matches at 9 bases. From germline, CDR1 is MNHNS and CDR2 SASEGT. The CDR3 has 18 residues. The trim removed 0 bases at V and 2 bases at J, leaving 10 bases unmatched. The covered CDR3 bases are TGTGCCAGCAGTGAAGCGACAATTGGACAGGGGAAACAAGAGACC. It translates to CASSEATIGQGKQET. The full CDR3 reads CASSEATIGQGKQETQYF.

This clone has a handful of counts. The CDR3 extends 3 residues past the end of the read, so its final part is completed from the germline J gene. V and J are TRBV2 and TRBJ1-4; possibly TRBD1 for D (6 bases). There are 13 residues in the CDR3. V lost 8 bases and J lost 7, with 14 bases in between. Germline-derived CDR1 and CDR2 are SNHLY and FYNNEI. CDR3: CASATDRREKLFF. The covered CDR3 bases are TGTGCCAGCGCCACAGACAGGCGTGAAAAA.

This clone is categorized as medium-sized (0.01 to 0.1%). The read ends 3 residues before the CDR3 terminus; that terminus is restored from the germline J gene. This sequence joins TRBV18 and TRBJ2-6, with D maybe TRBD1 (6 bases). Germline CDR1 and CDR2: KGHSH and LQKENI. The V gene lost 2 bases and the J gene lost 2 bases, with 10 bases spanning the gap. The CDR3 runs 16 residues. Incomplete CDR3 DNA: TGTGCCAGCTCACCAGACAGGCGGCCTGGGGCCAACGTC. It codes for CASSPDRRPGANV. The CDR3 in full is CASSPDRRPGANVLTF.

This clone was seen only a few times. The CDR3 extends 3 residues past the end of the read, so its final part is completed from the germline J gene. This rearrangement joins TRBV7-9 to TRBJ1-1; TRBD1 matches at 8 bases. This CDR3 is built from 13 residues. After removal of 4 bases from V and 3 bases from J, the junction contained 1 base not matched to a gene. Germline assignment: CDR1 SEHNR and CDR2 FQNEAQ (reference sequence). The CDR3 DNA, read in part, is TGTGCCAGCAGCTGGGGACAGGACACTGAA. It yields the protein CASSWGQDTE. The CDR3 in its entirety is CASSWGQDTEAFF.

Notes on this clone: The read comes to an end 3 residues before the CDR3 does, leaving the germline J gene to fill in the end. This chain links TRBV20-1 with TRBJ1-1; 8 bases match TRBD1. From germline, CDR1 is DFQATT and CDR2 SNEGSKA (reference sequence). With 2 bases clipped from V and 1 base from J, the junction kept 6 bases outside the gene matches. The CDR3 is 15 residues long. The DNA read from the CDR3 is TGCAGTGCTAGAACAACCGGGACAGGGAACACTGAA. This gives the protein CSARTTGTGNTE. In full, the CDR3 reads CSARTTGTGNTEAFF.

This clone was counted only a few times. The read ends 3 residues shy of where the CDR3 ends; the end is completed using the germline J gene. The chain carries TRBV6-1 and TRBJ1-6; 8 bases line up with TRBD1. J gave up 6 bases and V 3 bases, and 1 base lay outside the gene matches. From germline, CDR1 is MNHNS and CDR2 SASEGT. CDR3 length equals 14 residues. CDR3 bases read: TGTGCCAGCAGTGAGGACAGGGCTAATTCACCC. This gives the protein CASSEDRANSP. From start to end, the CDR3 is CASSEDRANSPLHF.

This clone was seen many times. CDR3 bases read: TGTGCCAGCAGCCGCGACAGGGGGCTTATGGGGGAGACC. It specifies CASSRDRGLMGET. The whole CDR3 protein is CASSRDRGLMGETQYF. The chain recombines TRBV14 with TRBJ2-5; 10 nucleotides align to TRBD1. Coverage ceases 3 residues before the CDR3 finishes, and the germline J gene fills in the end. Per germline, CDR1 SGHDN and CDR2 FVKESK. CDR3 length: 16 residues. V shed 4 bases and J 5 bases; nucleotides not matched to a gene: 10.

This clone was recorded at least ten times. The read halts 3 residues ahead of the CDR3 end, with the missing end drawn from the germline J gene. V gene TRBV14 combines with J gene TRBJ1-4, with TRBD1 as a possible D gene (5 bases). Germline-derived CDR1 and CDR2 are SGHDN and FVKESK. The germline V and J ends were trimmed by 5 bases and 8 bases, with 18 bases remaining between them. This CDR3 contains 15 residues. The covered CDR3 bases are TGTGCCAGCAGCACCACGTCTGGGGCGCGGGAAAAA. As protein: CASSTTSGAREK. The entire CDR3 protein reads CASSTTSGAREKLFF.